A single sample gave rise to the 19 T cell receptor beta chains below, sequenced in a study of blood T cell repertoires in COVID-19. Assay used: immunoSEQ multiplex PCR; TCRdb lists only in-frame clones, some missing. The top ten clones hold about 1.6% of a sample with about 260,000 clones, approximately 87% of them seen once. Sequenced input: peripheral blood. Receptors were obtained from a middle-aged woman who had recovered from COVID-19.

The chain joins TRBV4-3 to TRBJ1-2, with D maybe TRBD1 (5 bases). Deletions cut 4 bases from V and 4 bases from J, with 13 bases between. The CDR3 loop spans 14 amino acids. Looked up from germline, CDR1 is LGHNA and CDR2 is YSLEER. The CDR3: CASSRLIDSYGYTF. DNA for the CDR3: TGCGCCAGCAGCCGCCTAATCGACAGCTATGGCTACACCTTC.

A single count supports this clone. J is TRBJ1-5 and V is TRBV27; TRBD1 matches at 8 bases. V dropped 1 base and J dropped 1; count of bases not matched to a gene: 6. The CDR3 is 17 amino acids. CDR1 and CDR2 from the germline V gene are MNHEY and SMNVEV (reference sequence). The CDR3 DNA reads TGTGCCAGCAGTTTATACCCCCAGGGGGCGAGCAATCAGCCCCAGCATTTT. Translating gives CASSLYPQGASNQPQHF.

The chain carries TRBV5-1 and TRBJ2-7, with 7 bases that match TRBD1. After removal of 3 bases from V and 2 bases from J, the junction contained 2 bases not matched to a gene. This CDR3 region has 13 residues. Germline values: CDR1 SGHRS, CDR2 YFSETQ. CDR3: CASSWDSTYEQYF. In nucleotides, the CDR3 is TGCGCCAGCAGCTGGGACAGCACCTACGAGCAGTACTTC.

The chain has TRBV10-1 and TRBJ2-3, with a tentative D call TRBD2 (5 bases). With 7 bases removed from V and 1 base from J, the gap between germline ends came to 9 bases. CDR3 length: 13 amino acids. CDR1 is WNHNN and CDR2 is SYGVQD in the germline V gene (reference sequence). The CDR3 protein is CASTEDGTDTQYF. Here the CDR3 DNA reads TGCGCCAGCACGGAGGACGGCACAGATACGCAGTATTTT.

Points on this clone: The same CDR3 is also encoded by other DNA sequences in this sample. The chain combines TRBV11-2 with TRBJ2-5; D is unresolved. Germline lookup yields CDR1 SGHAT and CDR2 FQNNGV. CDR3 length: 13 residues. Deletions cut 1 base from V and 3 bases from J, with 6 bases between. CDR3 sequence reads: CASSLVGEETQYF. CDR3 DNA: TGTGCCAGCAGCTTAGTGGGCGAAGAGACCCAGTACTTC. The full variable domain, completed using reference TRBV11-2 and TRBJ2-5, is EAGVAQSPRYKIIEKRQSVAFWCNPISGHATLYWYQQILGQGPKLLIQFQNNGVVDDSQLPKDRFSAERLKGVDSTLKIQPAKLEDSAVYLCASSLVGEETQYFGPGTRLLVL.

The chain combines TRBV7-2 with TRBJ2-2; unclear D gene. CDR3 size: 16 residues. Germline lookup yields CDR1 SGHTA and CDR2 FQGNSA. V lost 4 bases, J lost 4 bases, and 16 bases lay in between. CDR3 loop: CASSSSPLTFTGELFF. In DNA form, the CDR3 reads TGTGCCAGCAGCTCGAGTCCCCTCACCTTCACCGGGGAGCTGTTTTTT.

This clone was picked up a small number of times. This chain joins TRBV5-1 and TRBJ1-2; 8 bases are shared with TRBD1. The CDR3 covers 15 residues. The germline V gene has CDR1 SGHRS and CDR2 YFSETQ. Losses at the gene ends were 4 bases for V and 3 bases for J; bases not matched to a gene: 8. CDR3 in DNA: TGCGCCAGCAGCGTCCGACAGGGGACGGACTATGGCTACACCTTC. This encodes CASSVRQGTDYGYTF.

Points on this clone: The same CDR3 is also encoded by other DNA sequences in this sample. V and J are TRBV6-5 and TRBJ1-1; D is undetermined. V gave up 2 bases and J gave up 4 bases, with 8 bases separating them. The CDR3 is 13 amino acids. Germline CDR1 and CDR2: MNHEY and SVGAGI. CDR3 in amino acids: CASSYRGGTEAFF. In DNA, the CDR3 is TGTGCCAGCAGTTACCGCGGAGGCACTGAAGCTTTCTTT.

The chain is built from TRBV21-1 and TRBJ1-5. TRBV21-1 counts as a pseudogene. CDR3 length: 15 amino acids. The CDR3 reads CASSKCGESNQPQHF. DNA for the CDR3: TGTGCCAGCAGCAAGTGCGGGGAAAGCAATCAGCCCCAGCATTTT.

V is TRBV4-3 and J is TRBJ1-1; D perhaps matches TRBD1 (6 bases). Germline V gene sequence: CDR1 LGHNA, CDR2 YSLEER. The CDR3 covers 15 residues. The V end was cut by 1 base, the J end by 0 bases, with 9 bases between. CDR3 nucleotide sequence: TGCGCCAGCAGCCAAGGGACAGAGATGAACACTGAAGCTTTCTTT. The encoded protein is CASSQGTEMNTEAFF.

Concerning this clone: One end of the junction is discordant with germline, which a read error may explain. The chain has TRBV7-2 and TRBJ2-4, with D possibly being TRBD1 (6 bases). Germline V gives CDR1 SGHTA, CDR2 FQGNSA. This CDR3 is 12 amino acids long. Here the CDR3 DNA reads TGTGCCAGCAGCTTAGGGGTCAGGACAGCGCACTTC. Amino acid sequence: CASSLGVRTAHF.

The CDR3 reads CASTGLAGEGETQYF. The CDR3 DNA reads TGTGCCAGCACCGGACTAGCGGGGGAAGGGGAGACCCAGTACTTC. The genes are TRBV5-4 and TRBJ2-5, with 13 bases fitting TRBD2. Germline V gene lookup returns CDR1 SGHNT and CDR2 YYREEE (reference sequence). J gave up 5 bases and V 6 bases, and 7 bases lay outside the gene matches. CDR3 length: 15 residues.

J is TRBJ1-1 and V is TRBV5-1; D not resolved. V lost 4 bases to trimming and J lost 0 bases, with 7 bases between them. The germline gives CDR1 SGHRS, CDR2 YFSETQ. CDR3 length: 13 residues. As DNA, the CDR3 is TGCGCCAGCAGCCATCCCATGAACACTGAAGCTTTCTTT. This encodes CASSHPMNTEAFF.

This clone appeared once. J is TRBJ2-3 and V is TRBV4-2; D might be TRBD2 (5 bases). V was pared by 0 bases and J by 0 bases, with 7 bases between. The CDR3 is 15 residues long. Germline lookup yields CDR1 LGHNA and CDR2 YNFKEQ. The CDR3 sequence: CASSQDWTSTDTQYF. CDR3 DNA sequence: TGTGCCAGCAGCCAAGACTGGACTAGCACAGATACGCAGTATTTT.

The chain uses TRBV13 and TRBJ1-3, with 8 positions matching TRBD1. The CDR3 runs to 15 residues. Germline V gives CDR1 PRHDT, CDR2 FYEKMQ (reference sequence). The V gene end was trimmed by 6 bases and the J gene end by 0 bases; junction bases not matched to a gene: 4. CDR3 bases: TGTGCCAGCAGTTTCACAGGGGGCTCTGGAAACACCATATATTTT. Translated, it gives CASSFTGGSGNTIYF.

The rearrangement links TRBV5-4 to TRBJ1-6; the D is unclear. V lost 1 base, J lost 7 bases, and 12 bases lay in between. In germline, CDR1 is SGHNT, CDR2 YYREEE (reference sequence). This CDR3 region has 15 residues. The CDR3 sequence is CASSLIAYGNSPLHF. The CDR3 DNA is TGTGCCAGCAGCTTGATCGCGTACGGGAATTCACCCCTCCACTTT.

The gene calls are TRBV2 and TRBJ1-4; 10 bases map to TRBD1. The CDR3 is 16 amino acids. V lost 5 bases and J lost 8; bases outside the gene matches: 11. Germline CDR1 is SNHLY and CDR2 is FYNNEI. The CDR3 reads CASSYLGQGDEEKLFF. In DNA form, the CDR3 reads TGTGCCAGCAGTTACCTCGGACAGGGGGATGAGGAAAAACTGTTTTTT.

This sequence joins TRBV29-1 and TRBJ2-3, with 14 bases identical to TRBD2. CDR3 length: 16 amino acids. CDR1 and CDR2 (germline): SQVTM, ANQGSEA. V lost 8 bases and J lost 4; bases outside the gene matches: 11. CDR3 bases: TGCAGCCACATAGGAGGGACTAGCGGGGGACCAGATACGCAGTATTTT. This gives the protein CSHIGGTSGGPDTQYF.

The V call is TRBV5-4, the J call TRBJ2-7; 11 nucleotides agree with TRBD1. Trimming removed 1 base from V and 3 bases from J; junction bases left unmatched: 9. This CDR3 region has 17 residues. In germline, CDR1 is SGHNT, CDR2 YYREEE (reference sequence). CDR3 in DNA: TGTGCCAGCAGCTTGTTAAAAGGACAGGGGGCAGGCTACGAGCAGTACTTC. Residues: CASSLLKGQGAGYEQYF.